A selection of T cell receptor beta chains follows, all from one sample in a study of tumor-infiltrating lymphocytes in primary liver carcinoma. In TCRdb, the multiplex PCR reads were re-called with MiXCR into one record per CDR3 protein. The sample carries just over 300,000 distinct CDR3 sequences, approximately 54% recorded once. Sample: peripheral blood. These receptors originate from a young woman with primary liver carcinoma and hepatitis B virus infection. Both conserved end residues are part of each CDR3. Fields, in order: clone size, V gene, D gene, J gene, CDR3 DNA, CDR3 protein. D genes are given only for firm matches. Size tells how often a clone was seen (once, few, many) or the class of an expanded clone, and some rows leave it out.

>few|TRBV7-9|NA|TRBJ1-4
TGTGCCAGCAGCTTAGGATCCGGTGCAACTAATGAAAAACTGTTTTTT
CASSLGSGATNEKLFF
>NA|TRBV6-1|NA|TRBJ2-7
TGTGCCAGCAGGAAAGCGGGCGACTGGACTCACTACGAGCAGTACTTC
CASRKAGDWTHYEQYF
>NA|TRBV10-1|NA|TRBJ2-2
TGCGCCAGCAGTGAGTCCGATGACGGGGAGCTGCTTTTT
CASSESDDGELLF
>few|TRBV12-3/TRBV12-4|NA|TRBJ2-2
TGTGCCAGCAGTTCCCGGACTCGTTACACCGGGGAGCTGTTTTTT
CASSSRTRYTGELFF
>few|TRBV10-1|NA|TRBJ2-2
TGCGCCAGCAGTGATGTCAACGCCGGGGAGCTGTTTTTT
CASSDVNAGELFF
>NA|TRBV29-1|TRBD1|TRBJ1-5
TGCAGGGTCTCGGTTGTGGGGGGGACAGGACAGCCCCAGCATTTT
CRVSVVGGTGQPQHF
>NA|TRBV4-3|TRBD1|TRBJ1-6
TGCGCCAGCAGTCTCGGGACAGGGGTATCACCCCTCCACTTT
CASSLGTGVSPLHF
>NA|TRBV7-8|NA|TRBJ1-4
TGTGCCAGCAGCTTAGGACTCGGTCTTACTAATGAAGAACTGTTTTTT
CASSLGLGLTNEELFF
>NA|TRBV11-1|TRBD1|TRBJ2-7
TGTGCCAGCAGCTCTGGACAGGCGTGGGAGCAGTACTTC
CASSSGQAWEQYF
>NA|TRBV19|NA|TRBJ1-4
TGTGCCAGTAGTACCTCCGGACGGGCAACTAATGAAAAACTGTTTTTT
CASSTSGRATNEKLFF
>NA|TRBV7-3|TRBD2|TRBJ2-5
TGTGCCAGCAACTTAACGCGGGAGGGCGGGGAGACCCAGTACTTC
CASNLTREGGETQYF
>NA|TRBV12-3/TRBV12-4|NA|TRBJ2-1
TGTGCCAGCAACCCGGGACTCAACAATGAGCAGTTCTTC
CASNPGLNNEQFF
>NA|TRBV5-1|NA|TRBJ2-7
TGCGCCAGCAGCACCACATGGAGAGGGGGGTCTTCCTACGAGCAGTACTTC
CASSTTWRGGSSYEQYF
>many|TRBV11-2|TRBD2|TRBJ2-1
TGTGCCAGCAGCTTAGGACCCGAGCGGGAGGGCCAGAATGAGCAGTTCTTC
CASSLGPEREGQNEQFF
>few|TRBV30|NA|TRBJ1-5
TGTGCCTGGAGCCGACAGGGCAATCAGCCCCAGCATTTT
CAWSRQGNQPQHF
>NA|TRBV28|TRBD1|TRBJ1-2
TGTGCCAGCAGTCGTCCGGGACAGGGGACCTATGGCTACACCTTC
CASSRPGQGTYGYTF
>NA|TRBV6-1|NA|TRBJ2-3
TGTGCCAGCAGTGAACAGGGTTGGCTTGCTACTAGCACAGATACGCAGTATTTT
CASSEQGWLATSTDTQYF
>NA|TRBV7-9|TRBD2|TRBJ2-7
TGTGTCAACAGCTTATTGACAGCGGGAGTGTACGAGCAGTACTTC
CVNSLLTAGVYEQYF
>NA|TRBV11-2|NA|TRBJ2-3
TGTGCCAGCAGCTTAGATTCCATCACAGATATGCAGTATTTT
CASSLDSITDMQYF
>NA|TRBV12-3/TRBV12-4|TRBD1|TRBJ2-4
TGTGCCAGCAGTGCCCAGTCCGGTAGACAGGGGGCAGGAAACATTCAGTACTTC
CASSAQSGRQGAGNIQYF
>NA|TRBV7-9|NA|TRBJ2-7
TGTGCCAGCAGTTACCCGGTGAGGGCCTACGAGCAGTACTTC
CASSYPVRAYEQYF
>NA|TRBV24-1|NA|TRBJ2-1
TGTGCCACCATGGGCACCTCCAATGAGCAGTTCTTC
CATMGTSNEQFF
>few|TRBV7-8|NA|TRBJ2-6
TGTGCCAGCAGCCCCAATTCAGGTGTCTCTGGGGCCAACGTCCTGACTTTC
CASSPNSGVSGANVLTF
>NA|TRBV4-1|NA|TRBJ1-4
TGCGCCAGCAGCCAAATTTCCGGACCGAGTAATGAAAAACTGTTTTTT
CASSQISGPSNEKLFF
>few|TRBV6-2/TRBV6-3|NA|TRBJ1-2
TGTGCCAGCGGTTTACAGGGCGCCTATGGCTACACCTTC
CASGLQGAYGYTF
>few|TRBV7-8|NA|TRBJ2-5
TGTGCCAGTACCCGGGGGTTGGGGTATGAGACCCAGTACTTC
CASTRGLGYETQYF
>NA|TRBV11-3|TRBD2|TRBJ2-7
TGTGTCAGCAGCCCCTTACTAGCGGCCTACGAGCAGTACTTC
CVSSPLLAAYEQYF
>many|TRBV6-2/TRBV6-3|NA|TRBJ2-2
TGTGCCAGCAGTTCGCTGGGGATGATCAGGGGGGAGCTGTTTTTT
CASSSLGMIRGELFF